This TCR beta chain was sequenced for a study of response to subunit inactivated influenza vaccine. MiXCR, run by TCRdb on the RT-PCR reads, gives a single entry per CDR3 protein. This table holds hundreds of thousands of distinct CDR3 sequences, around a sixth found once. The V end was cut by 3 bases, the J end by 2 bases, with 10 bases between. The germline gives CDR1 DFQATT, CDR2 SNEGSKA (reference sequence). The CDR3 is 13 residues long. This receptor was identified in a man in his fifties or sixties who received an inactivated influenza vaccine. The gene calls are TRBV20-1 and TRBJ1-2; perhaps TRBD1 as D (5 bases). Specimen: PBMCs from blood, collected roughly 13 days after vaccination. This chain's CDR3 is CSARGGENYGYTF. DNA of the CDR3: TGCAGTGCTAGGGGGGGGGAGAACTATGGCTACACCTTC.